This T cell receptor beta chain appears in the sequencing data of a study of T cell repertoires in cytomegalovirus infection (dated by TCRdb to about 2019). Turning to the overall study: Alongside well-studied HLA-B-restricted epitopes, the peptide stimulations were aimed at recently identified HLA-C-restricted CMV epitopes, whose presentation resists viral immunomodulation. The HLA type of each donor mattered for the analysis, because public TCR beta signatures pointed to carriage of CMV infection along with the matching HLA type. What the research found in general, with its limitations: The ex vivo response was dominated by HLA-C-restricted CMV-specific TCR beta clonotypes, and the single most frequent clonotype in two of eight donors was supplied by these HLA-C-restricted clonotypes. In both this cohort and an independent approximately 400-donor cohort, the cumulative frequency of public TCR beta family members distinguished carriers of CMV infection plus the relevant HLA type.

Read against the paper, the sample's treatment or condition label means: in vitro stimulation with specific CMV peptide epitopes to enrich CMV-specific T cells. A remark on this clonotype: Its antigen target is currently unknown. Base qualities are not recorded, but no much larger clone differs from it by a single base.

Reads for this sample came from an Illumina HiSeq 1500. The public reads were reprocessed in TCRdb via fastp at Q25 and MiXCR, keeping in-frame beta chains. Rows are unified per CDR3 protein, each entry keeping the most common DNA and genes. This sample holds 900,000 to 950,000 distinct CDR3 sequences; roughly 31% were observed only once. The ten largest account for over 10% of the sample. The TCR comes from a human donor in good health (CMV status not recorded). Some clones in this sample may be carry-over from other donors' samples. Material: cultured CD8+ T cells from PBMCs, obtained from culture after CMV antigen stimulation.

This receptor has the CDR3 CASSLVGGGRSETQYF. The sequence in DNA is TGTGCCAGCAGCTTAGTTGGGGGGGGGCGCTCAGAGACCCAGTACTTC. This chain joins TRBV11-2 to TRBJ2-5, and possibly TRBD2, on 7 matching bases. V drops 1 base and J drops 4 bases, leaving 16 bases in between. The CDR3 holds 16 amino acids from the cysteine to the phenylalanine. The CDR3 DNA has 48 bases and is translated from base 1. Looking up the germline V gene yields CDR1 SGHAT and CDR2 FQNNGV.